This TCR beta chain was obtained from a study of type 1 and type 2 diabetes patients. As for the study in general: Participants included type 1 and type 2 diabetes patients plus nondiabetic controls.

Study-level findings and limits: V and J gene usage correlated at roughly 0.97 between type 2 diabetes and control samples.

Germline values: CDR1 SGHTA, CDR2 FQGNSA. V was clipped by 4 bases and J by 7 bases; unmatched bases: 1. The CDR3 runs 12 residues. This clonotype came up a few times. Its antigen is still unknown. Amplification started from genomic DNA. A primer set of 30 forward and 13 reverse primers amplified the CDR3. TCRdb reprocessed the multiplex PCR reads with MiXCR, giving one entry per CDR3 protein. The sample holds 250,000 or so distinct CDR3 sequences, 45% to 60% seen once. This receptor was identified in a young man with type 2 diabetes. Sequenced input: peripheral blood mononuclear cells (PBMCs). The gene calls are TRBV7-2 and TRBJ2-1; 7 bases are a match to TRBD2. The CDR3: CASSYSGNEQFF. The CDR3, as DNA: TGTGCCAGCAGCTATAGCGGGAATGAGCAGTTCTTC.